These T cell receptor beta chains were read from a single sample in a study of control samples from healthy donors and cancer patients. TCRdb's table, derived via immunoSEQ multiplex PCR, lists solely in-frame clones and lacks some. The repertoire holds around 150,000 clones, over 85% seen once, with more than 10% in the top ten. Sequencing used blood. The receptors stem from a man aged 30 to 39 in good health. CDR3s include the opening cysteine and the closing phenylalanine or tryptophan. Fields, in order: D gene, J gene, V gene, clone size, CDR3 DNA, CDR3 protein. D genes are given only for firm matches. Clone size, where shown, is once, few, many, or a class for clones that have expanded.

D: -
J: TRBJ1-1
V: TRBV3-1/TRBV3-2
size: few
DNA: TGTGCCAGCAGCCAAGGTTGGTGGCGGGCGAACACTGAAGCTTTCTTT
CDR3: CASSQGWWRANTEAFF

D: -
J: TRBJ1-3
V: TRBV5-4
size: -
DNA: TGTGCCAGCAGCCTACCACAGGGCCGCTCTGGAAACACCATATATTTT
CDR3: CASSLPQGRSGNTIYF

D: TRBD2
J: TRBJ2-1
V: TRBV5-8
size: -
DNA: TGTGCCACCGGGTTAACGGGGGGGAGCGATGAGCAGTTCTTC
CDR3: CATGLTGGSDEQFF

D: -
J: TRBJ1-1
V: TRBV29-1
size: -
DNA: TGCAGCGTTGGGGGACTGACGAACACTGAAGCTTTCTTT
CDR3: CSVGGLTNTEAFF

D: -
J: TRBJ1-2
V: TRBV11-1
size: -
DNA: TGTGCCAGCAGCTCACAAGGGCATGAGGGGGACTATGGCTACACCTTC
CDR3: CASSSQGHEGDYGYTF

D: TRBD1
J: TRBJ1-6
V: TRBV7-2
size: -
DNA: TGTGCCAGCAGCCCCCAGGGGGCTGGGAATTCACCCCTCCACTTT
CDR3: CASSPQGAGNSPLHF

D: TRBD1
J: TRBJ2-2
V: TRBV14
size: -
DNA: TGTGCCAGCAACTCCGGACAGGCGAACACCGGGGAGCTGTTTTTT
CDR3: CASNSGQANTGELFF

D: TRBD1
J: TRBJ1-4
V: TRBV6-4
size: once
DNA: TGTGCCAGCAGCAACGACAGGGTCTACAAACTGTTTTTT
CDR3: CASSNDRVYKLFF

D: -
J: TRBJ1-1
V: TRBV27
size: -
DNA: TGTGCCAGCAGTTTAGTCGTGGGGACTGAAGCTTTCTTT
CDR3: CASSLVVGTEAFF

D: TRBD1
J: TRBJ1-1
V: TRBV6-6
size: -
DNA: TGTGCCAGCACCCCCCGGGAAACAGGGGGCATTGAAGCTTTCTTT
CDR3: CASTPRETGGIEAFF

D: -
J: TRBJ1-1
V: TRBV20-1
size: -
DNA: TGCAGTGCGCCGAACACTGAAGCTTTCTTT
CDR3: CSAPNTEAFF

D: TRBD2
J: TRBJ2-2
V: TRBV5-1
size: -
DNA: TGCGCCAGCAGCACGGGACTAGCGGGGACCGGGGAGCTGTTTTTT
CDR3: CASSTGLAGTGELFF

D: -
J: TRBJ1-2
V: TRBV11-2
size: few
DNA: TGTGCCAGCAGCCCCCGAGGCCCCTATGGCTACACCTTC
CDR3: CASSPRGPYGYTF